The 22 T cell receptor beta chains listed next were all sequenced from one sample in a study of OX40 agonist ivuxolimab in advanced cancers. This table comes from immunoSEQ multiplex PCR, and its TCRdb copy is limited to in-frame clones, with some not included. The data contain roughly 45,000 clones, approximately 88% of them singletons. The sequencing here drew on CD4+ or CD8+ T cells sorted from blood, taken in a trial of the OX40 agonist ivuxolimab. These receptors all come from an adult with an advanced solid tumor such as melanoma, head and neck, liver or kidney cancer.

The chain is built from TRBV7-9 and TRBJ2-7; no definite D call. CDR1 SEHNR and CDR2 FQNEAQ come from the germline V gene (reference sequence). The CDR3 has 12 amino acids. The germline V and J ends were trimmed by 4 bases and 2 bases, with 6 bases remaining between them. CDR3 region: CASSSDPYEQYF. The CDR3 coding sequence is TGTGCCAGCAGCTCTGACCCCTACGAGCAGTACTTC. Together with reference TRBV7-9 and TRBJ2-7, the CDR3 gives the full variable domain: DTGVSQNPRHKITKRGQNVTFRCDPISEHNRLYWYRQTLGQGPEFLTYFQNEAQLEKSRLLSDRFSAERPKGSFSTLEIQRTEQGDSAMYLCASSSDPYEQYFGPGTRLTVT.

The V and J genes are TRBV19 and TRBJ1-1; TRBD1 is a possible D gene (5 bases). V shed 5 bases and J shed 4 bases, with 11 bases lying between them. CDR1 and CDR2 from the germline V gene are LNHDA and SQIVND (reference sequence). The CDR3 runs to 13 residues. This chain's CDR3 is CASSPGTGTEAFF. The CDR3 DNA is TGTGCCAGTAGTCCCGGGACCGGCACTGAAGCTTTCTTT.

CDR3 bases: TGTGCCAGTAGTATCGGCGCAGGGGGGTTTGAAAAACTGTTTTTT. Translation: CASSIGAGGFEKLFF. This chain links TRBV19 with TRBJ1-4, with 7 bases identical to TRBD1. The CDR3 length is 15 residues. Trimming removed 3 bases from V and 7 bases from J; junction bases left unmatched: 8. Germline CDR1 reads LNHDA; CDR2 reads SQIVND (reference sequence).

The chain has TRBV10-3 and TRBJ2-5; D is unresolved. The J call may not be correct, given that the DNA end is closer to TRBJ2-7. CDR1 and CDR2 (germline): ENHRY, SYGVKD. The CDR3 contains 13 residues. The CDR3 sequence: CAISDSGSYEQYF. The CDR3 DNA reads TGTGCCATCAGTGACTCGGGTTCCTACGAGCAGTACTTC.

By sample fraction, this clone is medium-sized (0.01 to 0.1%). V is TRBV28 and J is TRBJ2-7; D possibly corresponds to TRBD2 (5 bases). Germline V gene data show CDR1 as MDHEN and CDR2 as SYDVKM. V shed 3 bases and J shed 6 bases, with 9 bases lying between them. The CDR3 spans 12 residues. CDR3 region: CASSFGGPEQYF. In nucleotides, the CDR3 is TGTGCCAGCAGTTTCGGCGGGCCCGAGCAGTACTTC.

This chain links TRBV2 with TRBJ1-5, with D possibly TRBD1 on 5 matching bases. The CDR3 runs to 15 residues. Trimming left V 6 bases short and J 0 bases short, with 12 bases between. Per germline, CDR1 SNHLY and CDR2 FYNNEI. The CDR3 region has the DNA TGTGCCAGCAGCCTGGGACCGAATAGCAATCAGCCCCAGCATTTT. Residues: CASSLGPNSNQPQHF.

V and J are TRBV5-6 and TRBJ2-3, with 8 positions matching TRBD2. This CDR3 has 13 residues. The V gene's germline CDR1 is SGHDT and CDR2 YYEEEE. After removal of 4 bases from V and 5 bases from J, the junction contained 3 bases not matched to a gene. The CDR3 coding sequence is TGTGCCAGCAGCCGGGGGGGAGGAGATACGCAGTATTTT. It yields the protein CASSRGGGDTQYF.

V and J are TRBV6-5 and TRBJ1-1; no reliable D call. The CDR3 totals 12 residues. The V gene's germline CDR1 is MNHEY and CDR2 SVGAGI. Trimming took 0 bases from V and 5 from J, leaving 4 bases between them. Here the CDR3 DNA reads TGTGCCAGCAGTTACTCAAGTACTGAAGCTTTCTTT. It translates to CASSYSSTEAFF.

A single count supports this clone. V and J are TRBV28 and TRBJ2-1; 7 nucleotides match TRBD2. CDR1 MDHEN and CDR2 SYDVKM come from the germline V gene. The CDR3 loop spans 15 amino acids. With V trimmed by 3 bases and J by 4 bases, 6 bases remained unmatched. The CDR3 DNA is TGTGCCAGCAGTTTTCGGCCTAGCGGATACAATGAGCAGTTCTTC. Protein: CASSFRPSGYNEQFF.

This clone was recorded only once. The V and J genes are TRBV28 and TRBJ1-5; 7 positions agree with TRBD1. V trimming: 7 bases; J trimming: 2 bases; junction bases outside the gene matches: 8. The CDR3 length is 15 residues. CDR1 and CDR2 (germline): MDHEN, SYDVKM. Here the CDR3 reads CASTETGDGNQPQHF. CDR3 DNA sequence: TGTGCCAGCACCGAAACAGGGGACGGCAATCAGCCCCAGCATTTT.

This chain links TRBV6-6 with TRBJ2-7; tentative D call: TRBD2 (6 bases). CDR3 length equals 14 residues. CDR1 is MNHNY and CDR2 is SVGAGI in the germline V gene (reference sequence). V was shortened by 7 bases and J by 3 bases, with 16 bases between the two germline ends. The CDR3 bases are TGTGCCAGCAACCCTGACGGGGGTGTCTACGAGCAGTACTTC. It yields the protein CASNPDGGVYEQYF.

The rearrangement joins TRBV6-5 to TRBJ1-5; the D is unclear. Trimming left V 8 bases short and J 4 bases short, with 12 bases between. The CDR3 loop spans 13 amino acids. CDR1 and CDR2 (germline): MNHEY, SVGAGI. The CDR3 is CASRGSLNQPQHF. DNA for the CDR3: TGTGCCAGCCGCGGGAGTTTAAATCAGCCCCAGCATTTT.

The V and J genes are TRBV9 and TRBJ2-5; D ambiguous. CDR1 SGDLS and CDR2 YYNGEE come from the germline V gene. Trimming removed 4 bases from V and 4 bases from J, with 20 bases in between. This CDR3 region has 16 residues. CDR3 bases: TGTGCCAGCAGCAGCCCTTCCGGACGTAGCCGAGAGACCCAGTACTTC. Protein sequence: CASSSPSGRSRETQYF.

This clone was picked up one time. V is TRBV4-3 and J is TRBJ1-1; 8 positions agree with TRBD1. There are 16 residues in the CDR3. Germline V lookup: CDR1 LGHNA, CDR2 YSLEER. With 1 base clipped from V and 3 bases from J, the junction kept 7 bases outside the gene matches. CDR3 residues: CASSQGQGAEDTEAFF. CDR3 nucleotides: TGCGCCAGCAGCCAAGGTCAGGGGGCGGAGGACACTGAAGCTTTCTTT.

Written as DNA, the CDR3 is TGTGCCAGCAGCCAAGAAAAAGTAGGGGGATACTCCTACGAGCAGTACTTC. It is translated as CASSQEKVGGYSYEQYF. The rearrangement uses TRBV14 and TRBJ2-7, with a weak D call TRBD1 (6 bases). V lost 0 bases to trimming and J lost 0 bases, with 15 bases between them. CDR1 SGHDN and CDR2 FVKESK come from the germline V gene. This CDR3 is 17 amino acids long.

The V and J genes are TRBV5-6 and TRBJ2-1; 13 nucleotides align to TRBD2. The CDR3 totals 16 residues. The J segment lost 8 bases and the V segment lost 4 bases, leaving 9 bases of the junction unmatched. Germline CDR1 and CDR2: SGHDT and YYEEEE. The CDR3 here is CASSLRTSGSRDEQFF. CDR3 in DNA: TGTGCCAGCAGCCTCCGGACTAGCGGGAGTCGGGATGAGCAGTTCTTC.

V is TRBV7-6 and J is TRBJ2-1; 8 bases line up with TRBD2. The CDR3 is 16 amino acids. J lost 10 bases, V lost 7 bases, and 18 bases had no gene match. Germline loops: CDR1 SGHVS, CDR2 FNYEAQ. This chain's CDR3 is CASTPTPSGSLSEQFF. CDR3 DNA sequence: TGTGCCAGCACCCCCACTCCAAGCGGGAGCTTAAGCGAGCAGTTCTTC.

The rearrangement links TRBV9 to TRBJ2-1; 7 bases are a match to TRBD2. Germline V lookup: CDR1 SGDLS, CDR2 YYNGEE. There are 12 residues in the CDR3. With V trimmed by 8 bases and J by 5 bases, 4 bases remained unmatched. Here the CDR3 reads CASGLADNEQFF. The DNA of the CDR3 is TGTGCCAGTGGGCTAGCGGACAATGAGCAGTTCTTC.

V gene TRBV10-3 combines with J gene TRBJ2-3; D gene uncertain. Trimming pared 6 bases from V and 0 bases from J, leaving 10 bases between. The CDR3 runs to 14 residues. Germline V gives CDR1 ENHRY, CDR2 SYGVKD. The DNA of the CDR3 is TGTGCCATCAGACAGATATCTAGCACAGATACGCAGTATTTT. As protein: CAIRQISSTDTQYF.

This chain connects TRBV27 to TRBJ2-7, with 7 bases fitting TRBD2. The germline gives CDR1 MNHEY, CDR2 SMNVEV (reference sequence). This CDR3 is 14 amino acids long. Trimming at V came to 5 bases and at J to 6 bases, leaving 10 bases not matched to a gene. For the CDR3, the DNA is TGTGCCAGCAGTCCCAACGGGGGGACCTCCGAGCAGTACTTC. It translates to CASSPNGGTSEQYF.

The chain recombines TRBV28 with TRBJ2-1, with a tentative D call TRBD1 (5 bases). The CDR3 spans 14 residues. Looked up from germline, CDR1 is MDHEN and CDR2 is SYDVKM. Trimming took 5 bases from V and 4 from J, leaving 12 bases between them. CDR3 bases: TGTGCCAGCAGTCCACGACAGCGATACAATGAGCAGTTCTTC. It codes for CASSPRQRYNEQFF.

The chain combines TRBV7-9 with TRBJ2-7; TRBD1 or TRBD2 may be the D gene (5 bases each). V lost 1 base, J lost 6 bases, and 16 bases lay in between. The CDR3 spans 15 residues. Germline assignment: CDR1 SEHNR and CDR2 FQNEAQ (reference sequence). The CDR3 protein is CASSLVRDLHFEQYF. CDR3 sequence (DNA): TGTGCCAGCAGCTTAGTTAGGGACCTACACTTCGAGCAGTACTTC.